This TCR beta chain is from a study of blood T cell repertoires in COVID-19. Study-wide background: Collection of acute and convalescent COVID-19 samples took place in the United States, Italy and Spain.

The trim removed 4 bases at V and 6 bases at J, leaving 2 bases unmatched. In germline, CDR1 is SNHLY, CDR2 FYNNEI. The CDR3 consists of 13 residues. Ages ranged from about 18 to 89 years, with residence in about two dozen US areas. Researchers sorted participants into cohorts using their self-reported clinical history. Recovered status in Cohort 3 required two negative PCRs, clearance, or symptom resolution. Assay: immunoSEQ multiplex PCR; the TCRdb copy retains only in-frame clones and omits some. The sample records a few hundred thousand clones, roughly 85% being singletons. Sequencing was done on a sample of PBMCs or T cells enriched from blood (not recorded which). The sequence derives from a woman aged 45-59 years who had recovered from COVID-19. The V gene is TRBV2, the J gene TRBJ2-3; TRBD1 aligns across 9 bases. CDR3 sequence reads: CASSGQGGDTQYF. CDR3 DNA sequence: TGTGCCAGCAGTGGACAGGGGGGGGATACGCAGTATTTT.